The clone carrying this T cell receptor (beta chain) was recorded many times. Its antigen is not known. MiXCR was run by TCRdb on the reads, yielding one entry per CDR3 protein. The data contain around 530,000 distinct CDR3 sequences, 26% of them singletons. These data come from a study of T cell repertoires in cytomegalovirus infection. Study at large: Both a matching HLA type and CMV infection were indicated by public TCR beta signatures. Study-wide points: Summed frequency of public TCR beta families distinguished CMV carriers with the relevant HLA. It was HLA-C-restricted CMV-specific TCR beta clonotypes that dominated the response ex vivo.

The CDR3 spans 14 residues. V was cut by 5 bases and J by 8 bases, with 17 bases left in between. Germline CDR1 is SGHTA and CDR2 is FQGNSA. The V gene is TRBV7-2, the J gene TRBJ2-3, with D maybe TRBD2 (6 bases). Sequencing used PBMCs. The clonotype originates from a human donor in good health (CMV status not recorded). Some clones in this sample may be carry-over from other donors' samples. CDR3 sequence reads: CASSPVQSGGTQYF. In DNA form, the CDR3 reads TGTGCCAGCAGCCCGGTACAGTCCGGGGGTACGCAGTATTTT.